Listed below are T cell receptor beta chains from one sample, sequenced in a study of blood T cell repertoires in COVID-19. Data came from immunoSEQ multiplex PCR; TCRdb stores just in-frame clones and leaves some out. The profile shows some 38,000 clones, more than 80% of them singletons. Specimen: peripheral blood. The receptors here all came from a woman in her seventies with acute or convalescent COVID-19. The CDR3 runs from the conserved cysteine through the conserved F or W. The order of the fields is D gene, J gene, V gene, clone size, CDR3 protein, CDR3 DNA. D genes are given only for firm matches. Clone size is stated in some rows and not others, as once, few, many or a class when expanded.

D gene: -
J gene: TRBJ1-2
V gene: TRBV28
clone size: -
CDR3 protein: CASSGGRGNYYGYTF
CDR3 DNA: TGTGCCAGCAGTGGGGGCAGGGGCAACTACTATGGCTACACCTTC

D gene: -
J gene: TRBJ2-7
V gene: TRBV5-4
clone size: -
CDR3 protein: CASSLGGLTSNYEQYF
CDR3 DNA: TGTGCCAGCAGCTTGGGGGGCTTGACCTCCAACTACGAGCAGTACTTC

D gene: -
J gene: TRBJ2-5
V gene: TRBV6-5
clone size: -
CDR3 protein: CASRAHQETQYF
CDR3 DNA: TGTGCCAGCAGGGCCCACCAAGAGACCCAGTACTTC

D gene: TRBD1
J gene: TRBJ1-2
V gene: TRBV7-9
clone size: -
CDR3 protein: CASSSVRDSYGYTF
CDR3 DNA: TGTGCCAGCAGCTCCGTCCGGGACAGCTATGGCTACACCTTC

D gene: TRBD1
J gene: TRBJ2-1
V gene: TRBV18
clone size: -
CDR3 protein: CASSFEHGTGYNEQFF
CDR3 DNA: TGTGCCAGCTCATTCGAGCATGGGACAGGGTACAATGAGCAGTTCTTC

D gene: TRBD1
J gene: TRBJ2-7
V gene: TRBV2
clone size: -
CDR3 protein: CASRQGTGKQYF
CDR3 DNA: TGTGCCAGCAGACAAGGGACAGGGAAGCAGTACTTC

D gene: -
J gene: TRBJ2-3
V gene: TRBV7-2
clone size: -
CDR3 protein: CASSLGGPGTDTQYF
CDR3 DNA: TGTGCCAGCAGCCTAGGGGGGCCCGGCACAGATACGCAGTATTTT

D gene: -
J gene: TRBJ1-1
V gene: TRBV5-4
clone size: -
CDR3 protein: CASSVQGLTEAFF
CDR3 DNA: TGTGCCAGCAGCGTCCAGGGCCTCACTGAAGCTTTCTTT

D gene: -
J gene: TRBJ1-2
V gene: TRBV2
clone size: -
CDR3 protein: CASAGTPENGYTF
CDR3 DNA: TGTGCCAGCGCCGGGACACCGGAAAATGGCTACACCTTC

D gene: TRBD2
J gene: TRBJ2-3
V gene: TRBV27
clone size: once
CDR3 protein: CASSLLLAGVGGTDTQYF
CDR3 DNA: TGTGCCAGCAGTTTATTACTAGCGGGGGTGGGTGGCACAGATACGCAGTATTTT

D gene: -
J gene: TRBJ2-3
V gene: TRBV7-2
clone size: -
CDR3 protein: CASSFQLATDTQYF
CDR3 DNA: TGTGCCAGCAGCTTCCAACTAGCTACAGATACGCAGTATTTT

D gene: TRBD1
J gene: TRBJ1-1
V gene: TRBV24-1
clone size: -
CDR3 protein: CATSDFMNRGNTEAFF
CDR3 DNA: TGTGCCACCAGTGATTTCATGAACAGGGGGAACACTGAAGCTTTCTTT

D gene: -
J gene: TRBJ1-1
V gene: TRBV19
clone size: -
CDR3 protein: CASSIRGGEAFF
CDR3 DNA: TGTGCCAGTAGTATCAGGGGCGGTGAAGCTTTCTTT

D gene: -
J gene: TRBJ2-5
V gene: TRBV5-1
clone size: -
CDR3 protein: CASSLYGGQEYQETQYF
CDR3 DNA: TGCGCCAGCAGCTTGTATGGGGGCCAGGAGTACCAAGAGACCCAGTACTTC

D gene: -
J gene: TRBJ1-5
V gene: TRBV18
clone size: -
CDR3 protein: CASSPGAGNQPQHF
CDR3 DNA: TGTGCCAGCTCACCAGGGGCGGGCAATCAGCCCCAGCATTTT

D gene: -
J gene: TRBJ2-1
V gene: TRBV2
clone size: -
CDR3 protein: CASSVFLLQGNEQFF
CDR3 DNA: TGTGCCAGCAGTGTTTTTTTGTTACAGGGCAATGAGCAGTTCTTC

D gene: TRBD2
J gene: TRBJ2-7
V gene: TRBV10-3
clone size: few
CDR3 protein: CAILAGREQYF
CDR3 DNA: TGTGCCATCCTAGCGGGGAGGGAGCAGTACTTC

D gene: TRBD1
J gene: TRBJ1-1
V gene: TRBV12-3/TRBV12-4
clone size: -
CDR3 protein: CASNWDRVGAFF
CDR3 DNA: TGTGCCAGCAATTGGGACAGGGTAGGAGCTTTCTTT

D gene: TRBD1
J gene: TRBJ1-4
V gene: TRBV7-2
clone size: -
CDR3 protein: CASSQTGAPNEKLFF
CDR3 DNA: TGTGCCAGCAGCCAGACAGGGGCCCCTAATGAAAAACTGTTTTTT

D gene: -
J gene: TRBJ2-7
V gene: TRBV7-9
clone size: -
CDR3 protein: CASSLGQNTYEQYF
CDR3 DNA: TGTGCCAGCAGCTTAGGGCAGAATACCTACGAGCAGTACTTC

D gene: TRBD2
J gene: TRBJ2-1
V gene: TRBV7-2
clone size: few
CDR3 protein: CASRRTSGRGEHNEQFF
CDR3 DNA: TGTGCCAGCAGAAGGACTAGCGGGAGAGGTGAACACAATGAGCAGTTCTTC

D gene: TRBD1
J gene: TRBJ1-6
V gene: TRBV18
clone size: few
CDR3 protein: CASSGQGWAKSPLHF
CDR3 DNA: TGTGCCAGCTCAGGACAGGGATGGGCAAAGTCACCCCTCCACTTT

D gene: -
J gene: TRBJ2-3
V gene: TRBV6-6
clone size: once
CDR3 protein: CASRRDKDTQYF
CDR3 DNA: TGTGCCAGCAGACGGGATAAAGATACGCAGTATTTT

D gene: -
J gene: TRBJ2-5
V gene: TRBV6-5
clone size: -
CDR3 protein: CASSYRTDQETQYF
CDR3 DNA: TGTGCCAGCAGTTATCGGACAGACCAAGAGACCCAGTACTTC

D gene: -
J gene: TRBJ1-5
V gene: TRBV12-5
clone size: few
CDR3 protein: CASVAGRSNQPQHF
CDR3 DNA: TGTGCTAGTGTCGCAGGGCGATCCAATCAGCCCCAGCATTTT